This is a list of T cell receptor beta chains from one sample in a study of radiotherapy plus CTLA-4 blockade in lung cancer. TCRdb's copy holds only in-frame clones and misses some; the assay was immunoSEQ multiplex PCR. The table shows tens of thousands of clones, with 70% to 90% occurring only once. The source was peripheral blood, collected from a patient treated with radiotherapy plus ipilimumab. These receptors came from a human donor with non-small cell lung cancer whose response to radiotherapy plus ipilimumab could not be evaluated. Each CDR3 is given with its conserved first and last residue. D genes are given only for firm matches. Clone size is shown for a subset of rows, as once, few, many or a class of expanded clone.

-	-	TRBV12-5	CASGLARDTQYF
-	TRBD1	TRBV28	CASRSHRGPYEQYF
-	-	TRBV6-5	CASSYGLPSSYEQYF
-	-	TRBV28	CASSLRLRSLGGYTF
-	TRBD1	TRBV28	CASRRTGNQPQHF
once	-	TRBV28	CASMSGSEGYNEQFF
few	TRBD2	TRBV9	CASSVAGTSGNEQFF
-	-	TRBV19	CASSIDLGYGENTEAFF
-	-	TRBV7-2	CASSSRQNNEQFF
-	TRBD1	TRBV28	CASSLSNRGRYGYTF
-	TRBD1	TRBV5-6	CASSFRTGSGANVLTF
-	TRBD1	TRBV5-1	CASSSEQGAEGGYTF
-	TRBD2	TRBV4-2	CASSQDGTSPTGELFF
-	-	TRBV27	CASSLKSGGAKNIQYF
-	-	TRBV5-1	CASSLRGSAEAFF
once	TRBD1	TRBV10-3	CAISVAGTGISTDTQYF
-	TRBD1	TRBV19	CASSLKYRGTEKLFF
once	TRBD1	TRBV25-1	CASSNTGAQETQYF
-	-	TRBV2	CASSPNRVHSNQPQHF
-	TRBD1	TRBV7-2	CASRTGGWTEAFF
-	-	TRBV19	CASSVSGTVIYEQYF
few	-	TRBV6-6	CASTLHTEAFF
-	TRBD2	TRBV7-8	CASSLLAGLSYNEQFF
-	-	TRBV27	CASSYSAQVSPYYEQYF
-	TRBD2	TRBV5-1	CASSSGLAVSTDTQYF
once	-	TRBV7-3	CASSSQASGANVLTF